A single sample is the source of the 24 T cell receptor beta chains below, sequenced in a study of blood T cell repertoires in COVID-19. Using immunoSEQ multiplex PCR, the repertoire was profiled, and TCRdb retains in-frame clones only, with some absent. Among approximately 300,000 clones listed, approximately 91% were seen once. Sample: peripheral blood. Source of these receptors: a woman in her twenties or thirties with COVID-19, enrolled during active disease.

The chain uses TRBV29-1 and TRBJ2-7; 7 nucleotides match TRBD1. V was pared by 7 bases and J by 2 bases, with 5 bases of the junction left unmatched. CDR3 length equals 12 residues. Germline values: CDR1 SQVTM, CDR2 ANQGSEA. The chain's CDR3 is CSARQGPYEQYF. CDR3 sequence (DNA): TGCAGCGCTCGACAGGGCCCCTACGAGCAGTACTTC.

The J gene is TRBJ1-4, the V gene TRBV10-3; D is perhaps TRBD1 (5 bases). The CDR3 spans 13 residues. Germline lookup yields CDR1 ENHRY and CDR2 SYGVKD. Trimming stripped 10 bases from V and 4 bases from J, with 13 bases between. The CDR3 reads CASRAGNNEKLFF. The CDR3 DNA follows: TGTGCCAGTCGGGCAGGGAATAATGAAAAACTGTTTTTT.

The chain links TRBV18 to TRBJ1-1, with 8 bases matching TRBD1. Trimming at V came to 6 bases and at J to 4 bases, leaving 7 bases not matched to a gene. Germline-derived CDR1 and CDR2 are KGHSH and LQKENI. CDR3 size: 14 residues. This CDR3 is CASSPRQGSTEAFF. The CDR3 DNA is TGTGCCAGCTCCCCCAGACAGGGGAGCACTGAAGCTTTCTTT.

The chain combines TRBV7-9 with TRBJ2-5; 7 bases line up with TRBD1. The length of the CDR3 is 15 residues. With V trimmed by 1 base and J by 2 bases, 4 bases remained unmatched. Germline V gene data show CDR1 as SEHNR and CDR2 as FQNEAQ (reference sequence). The CDR3 bases are TGTGCCAGCAGCTTAGGACAGGGCCAGCAAGAGACCCAGTACTTC. Translating gives CASSLGQGQQETQYF.

The V and J genes are TRBV11-2 and TRBJ1-1, with 10 bases lining up with TRBD1. Germline V lookup: CDR1 SGHAT, CDR2 FQNNGV. The CDR3 is made up of 15 amino acids. V shed 1 base and J 3 bases; nucleotides not matched to a gene: 2. CDR3 nucleotides: TGTGCCAGCAGCTTAGTTGACAGGGGGCACACTGAAGCTTTCTTT. This translates into CASSLVDRGHTEAFF.

This sequence joins TRBV6-5 and TRBJ1-1; D may be TRBD1 (5 bases). Germline V gene sequence: CDR1 MNHEY, CDR2 SVGAGI. The length of the CDR3 is 14 residues. The V gene lost 7 bases and the J gene lost 1 base, with 13 bases spanning the gap. CDR3 coding DNA: TGTGCCAGCACCTTATTGACAGAGAACACTGAAGCTTTCTTT. Residues: CASTLLTENTEAFF.

The chain carries TRBV14 and TRBJ1-1, with no clear D. Germline CDR1 SGHDN, CDR2 FVKESK. Trimming took 4 bases from V and 2 from J, leaving 11 bases between them. The CDR3 consists of 14 residues. CDR3 DNA: TGTGCCAGCAGCCTACACATCCCAAACACTGAAGCTTTCTTT. It yields the protein CASSLHIPNTEAFF.

The rearrangement joins TRBV2 to TRBJ2-1, with 8 bases identical to TRBD1. J was trimmed by 5 bases and V by 8 bases; bases with no gene match: 11. CDR1 SNHLY and CDR2 FYNNEI come from the germline V gene. The CDR3 loop spans 15 amino acids. The DNA for the CDR3 is TGTGCCAGCGGGAAAGACAGGGGCCGGAACAATGAGCAGTTCTTC. Encoded protein: CASGKDRGRNNEQFF.

The rearrangement joins TRBV2 to TRBJ2-1; 10 bases are shared with TRBD1. The germline gives CDR1 SNHLY, CDR2 FYNNEI. The CDR3 extends over 13 amino acids. V was pared by 6 bases and J by 8 bases, with 4 bases of the junction left unmatched. CDR3 nucleotides: TGTGCCAGCAGGGGACAGGGGAGGGATGAGCAGTTCTTC. It encodes CASRGQGRDEQFF.

V is TRBV19 and J is TRBJ1-5; TRBD1 aligns across 9 bases. CDR1 and CDR2 (germline): LNHDA, SQIVND (reference sequence). V lost 5 bases, J lost 0 bases, and 14 bases stayed unmatched. The CDR3 loop spans 19 amino acids. In DNA, the CDR3 is TGTGCCAGTAGTCCCAGGGGACAGGGTAATCGTTATAGCAATCAGCCCCAGCATTTT. It codes for CASSPRGQGNRYSNQPQHF.

This clone was seen more than once but under ten times. The chain recombines TRBV27 with TRBJ1-2; TRBD1 matches at 9 bases. Trimming took 5 bases from V and 6 from J; bases not matched to a gene: 10. Looked up from germline, CDR1 is MNHEY and CDR2 is SMNVEV (reference sequence). The CDR3 length is 15 residues. The CDR3 sequence: CASSVTGGVSDGYTF. CDR3 nucleotide sequence: TGTGCCAGCAGTGTCACAGGGGGCGTTTCAGATGGCTACACCTTC.

The chain joins TRBV2 to TRBJ2-5; 9 bases line up with TRBD2. The CDR3 totals 15 residues. V gave up 5 bases and J gave up 3 bases; unmatched junction bases: 7. CDR1 is SNHLY, CDR2 FYNNEI, per germline. In DNA form, the CDR3 reads TGTGCCAGCAGTTGGAGCGGGAGGTTAGAAGAGACCCAGTACTTC. This sequence encodes CASSWSGRLEETQYF.

The chain joins TRBV3-1 (or the pseudogene TRBV3-2) to TRBJ2-4, with 8 bases identical to TRBD1. Germline CDR1 is LGHDT and CDR2 is YNNKEL (reference sequence). V shed 4 bases, J shed 6 bases, and the junction held 11 bases outside the gene matches. The CDR3 spans 16 residues. DNA of the CDR3: TGTGCCAGCAGCCCCGTGGCAGGGGGCGAAGCAAACATTCAGTACTTC. Its protein is CASSPVAGGEANIQYF.

This clone was detected a few times. The chain recombines TRBV10-3 with TRBJ1-2; D uncertain. The CDR3 contains 14 residues. The germline V gene has CDR1 ENHRY and CDR2 SYGVKD. V dropped 0 bases and J dropped 2 bases, with 7 bases sitting between them. The CDR3 DNA sequence: TGTGCCATCAGTGAGTCGGGAGACAACTATGGCTACACCTTC. It specifies CAISESGDNYGYTF.

As DNA, the CDR3 is TGTGCCAGCAGTCGCCAGGGAGGTGGTGGTTCAATAGCCAAAAACATTCAGTACTTC. It translates to CASSRQGGGGSIAKNIQYF. The rearrangement uses TRBV6-6 and TRBJ2-4; tentative D call: TRBD2 (6 bases). V was trimmed by 5 bases and J by 0 bases, leaving 23 bases between them. The germline V gene encodes CDR1 MNHNY and CDR2 SVGAGI (reference sequence). CDR3 size: 19 residues.

This chain uses TRBV7-9 with TRBJ2-2; 10 bases agree with TRBD2. The germline V gene has CDR1 SEHNR and CDR2 FQNEAQ (reference sequence). The V gene end was trimmed by 5 bases and the J gene end by 5 bases; junction bases not matched to a gene: 2. The CDR3 runs 14 residues. CDR3 residues: CASSPGLATGELFF. DNA of the CDR3: TGTGCCAGCAGCCCGGGACTAGCGACCGGGGAGCTGTTTTTT. The entire variable domain, with the rest obtained from reference TRBV7-9 and TRBJ2-2, is as follows: DTGVSQNPRHKITKRGQNVTFRCDPISEHNRLYWYRQTLGQGPEFLTYFQNEAQLEKSRLLSDRFSAERPKGSFSTLEIQRTEQGDSAMYLCASSPGLATGELFFGEGSRLTVL.

J is TRBJ2-7 and V is TRBV6-5, with 10 bases that match TRBD2. V shed 7 bases, J shed 5 bases, and the junction held 8 bases outside the gene matches. CDR1 is MNHEY, CDR2 SVGAGI, per germline. This CDR3 has 14 residues. CDR3 residues: CASTGAGGFDEQYF. CDR3 DNA sequence: TGTGCCAGCACGGGAGCGGGAGGGTTTGACGAGCAGTACTTC.

This sequence joins TRBV27 and TRBJ1-2; no reliable D call. The germline V gene encodes CDR1 MNHEY and CDR2 SMNVEV (reference sequence). Trimming took off 7 bases at V and 3 bases at J, with 18 bases between the two ends. The length of the CDR3 is 15 residues. The CDR3 nucleotides read TGTGCCAGCACCCCTCGCCCGGGGAACTACTATGGCTACACCTTC. It codes for CASTPRPGNYYGYTF.

This clone occurred once. This chain connects TRBV11-2 to TRBJ1-1; tentative D call: TRBD1 (6 bases). This CDR3 is 16 amino acids long. The ends were cut back, 0 bases at V and 0 bases at J, with 11 bases in the middle. CDR1 and CDR2 (germline): SGHAT, FQNNGV. Here the CDR3 DNA reads TGTGCCAGCAGCTTAGAGGTCAGGGGTGTGAACACTGAAGCTTTCTTT. It yields the protein CASSLEVRGVNTEAFF.

This clone was seen a handful of times. The chain is built from TRBV14 and TRBJ2-1, with TRBD2 identical over 10 bases. With V trimmed by 3 bases and J by 6 bases, 8 bases remained unmatched. Germline lookup yields CDR1 SGHDN and CDR2 FVKESK. This CDR3 is built from 16 residues. DNA of the CDR3: TGTGCCAGCAGCCACTTAAGCGGGAGGGCCGGCAATGAGCAGTTCTTC. Protein sequence: CASSHLSGRAGNEQFF.

This clone has just a few counts. This chain links TRBV7-9 with TRBJ2-2; 8 bases match TRBD2. There are 17 residues in the CDR3. Trimming at V came to 3 bases and at J to 10 bases, leaving 16 bases not matched to a gene. Looked up from germline, CDR1 is SEHNR and CDR2 is FQNEAQ (reference sequence). CDR3: CASSFSGSGVRNLELFF. In nucleotides, the CDR3 is TGTGCCAGCAGCTTTAGTGGTAGCGGGGTTCGGAACCTGGAGCTGTTTTTT.

Details on this clone: At one end the junction does not follow the germline gene, possibly because of a read error. V gene TRBV7-2 combines with J gene TRBJ2-2; 10 nucleotides agree with TRBD2. CDR1 and CDR2 (germline): SGHTA, FQGNSA. The CDR3 sequence is 16 residues long. The chain's CDR3 is CASSLGAGGSTGELFF. The CDR3 nucleotides are TGTGCCAGCAGTTTAGGAGCGGGAGGGAGCACCGGGGAGCTGTTTTTT.

Comments on this clone: Different DNA sequences within this sample yield the same CDR3. The chain joins TRBV10-3 to TRBJ2-7; TRBD1 might be the D (5 bases). The CDR3 has 13 residues. Germline V gene data show CDR1 as ENHRY and CDR2 as SYGVKD. V lost 2 bases to trimming and J lost 3 bases, with 8 bases between them. CDR3 sequence reads: CAISEGQGYEQYF. The CDR3 nucleotides are TGTGCCATCAGTGAGGGGCAGGGCTACGAGCAGTACTTC.

This chain connects TRBV29-1 to TRBJ2-1, with 7 positions matching TRBD2. Germline values: CDR1 SQVTM, CDR2 ANQGSEA. There are 14 residues in the CDR3. With V trimmed by 6 bases and J by 0 bases, 5 bases remained unmatched. The CDR3 loop reads CSVTLAYSYNEQFF. DNA of the CDR3: TGCAGCGTAACACTAGCGTACTCCTACAATGAGCAGTTCTTC.